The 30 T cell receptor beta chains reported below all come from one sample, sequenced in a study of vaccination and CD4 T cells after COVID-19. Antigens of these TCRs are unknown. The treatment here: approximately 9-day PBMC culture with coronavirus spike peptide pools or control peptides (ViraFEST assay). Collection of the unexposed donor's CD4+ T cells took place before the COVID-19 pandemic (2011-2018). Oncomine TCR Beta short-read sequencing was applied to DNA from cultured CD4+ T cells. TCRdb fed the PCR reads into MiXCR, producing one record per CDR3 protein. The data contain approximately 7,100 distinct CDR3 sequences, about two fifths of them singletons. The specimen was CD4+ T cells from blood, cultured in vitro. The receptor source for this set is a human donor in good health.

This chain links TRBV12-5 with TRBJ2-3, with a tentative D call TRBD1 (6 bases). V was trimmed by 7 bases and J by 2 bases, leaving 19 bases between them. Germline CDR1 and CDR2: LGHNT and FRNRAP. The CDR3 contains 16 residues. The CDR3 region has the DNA TGTGCTAGTGCCCCGGACAGACCTACTTTCACAGATACGCAGTATTTT. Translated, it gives CASAPDRPTFTDTQYF.

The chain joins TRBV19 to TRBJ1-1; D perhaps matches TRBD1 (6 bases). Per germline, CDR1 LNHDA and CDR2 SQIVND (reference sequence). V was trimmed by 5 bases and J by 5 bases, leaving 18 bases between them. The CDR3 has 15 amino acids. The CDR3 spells CASSYRDTLGTEAFF. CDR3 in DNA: TGTGCCAGTAGTTATCGGGACACCTTAGGAACTGAAGCTTTCTTT. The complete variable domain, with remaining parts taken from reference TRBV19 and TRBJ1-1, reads DGGITQSPKYLFRKEGQNVTLSCEQNLNHDAMYWYRQDPGQGLRLIYYSQIVNDFQKGDIAEGYSVSREKKESFPLTVTSAQKNPTAFYLCASSYRDTLGTEAFFGQGTRLTVV.

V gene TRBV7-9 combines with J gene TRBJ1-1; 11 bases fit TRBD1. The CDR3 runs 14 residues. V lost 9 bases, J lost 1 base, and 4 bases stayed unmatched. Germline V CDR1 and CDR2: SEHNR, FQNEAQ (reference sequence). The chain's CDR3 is CASGQGATNTEAFF. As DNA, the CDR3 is TGTGCCAGTGGACAGGGGGCTACGAACACTGAAGCTTTCTTT.

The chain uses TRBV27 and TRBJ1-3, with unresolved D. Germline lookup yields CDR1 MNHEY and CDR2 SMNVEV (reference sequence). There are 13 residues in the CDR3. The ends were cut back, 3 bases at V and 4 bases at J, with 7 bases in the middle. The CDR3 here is CASSFSGGNTIYF. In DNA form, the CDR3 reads TGTGCCAGCAGTTTTTCGGGGGGAAACACCATATATTTT.

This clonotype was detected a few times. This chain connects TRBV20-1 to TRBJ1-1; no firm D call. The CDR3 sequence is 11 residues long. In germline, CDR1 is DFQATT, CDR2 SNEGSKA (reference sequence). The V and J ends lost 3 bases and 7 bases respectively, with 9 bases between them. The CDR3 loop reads CSASWTGEAFF. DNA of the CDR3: TGCAGTGCTAGTTGGACGGGTGAAGCTTTCTTT.

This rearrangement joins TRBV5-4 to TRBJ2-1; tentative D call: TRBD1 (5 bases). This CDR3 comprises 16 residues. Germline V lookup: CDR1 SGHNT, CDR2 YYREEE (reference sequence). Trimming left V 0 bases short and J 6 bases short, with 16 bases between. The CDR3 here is CASSLGVDRDSNEQFF. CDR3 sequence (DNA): TGTGCCAGCAGCTTGGGAGTCGACAGAGATTCCAATGAGCAGTTCTTC. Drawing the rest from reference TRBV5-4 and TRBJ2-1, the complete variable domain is ETGVTQSPTHLIKTRGQQVTLRCSSQSGHNTVSWYQQALGQGPQFIFQYYREEENGRGNFPPRFSGLQFPNYSSELNVNALELDDSALYLCASSLGVDRDSNEQFFGPGTRLTVL.

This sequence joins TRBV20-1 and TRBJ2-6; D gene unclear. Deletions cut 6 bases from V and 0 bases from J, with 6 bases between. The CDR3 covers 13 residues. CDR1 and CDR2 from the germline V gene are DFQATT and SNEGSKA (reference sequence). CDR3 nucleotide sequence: TGCAGTGCCCCCGCCTCTGGGGCCAACGTCCTGACTTTC. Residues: CSAPASGANVLTF.

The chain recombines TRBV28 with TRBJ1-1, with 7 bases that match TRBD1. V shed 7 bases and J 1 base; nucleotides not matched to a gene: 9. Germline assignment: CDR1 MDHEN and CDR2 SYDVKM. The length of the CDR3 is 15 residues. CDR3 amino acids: CASNLSGQTNTEAFF. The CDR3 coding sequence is TGTGCCAGCAACCTTTCGGGACAGACGAACACTGAAGCTTTCTTT.

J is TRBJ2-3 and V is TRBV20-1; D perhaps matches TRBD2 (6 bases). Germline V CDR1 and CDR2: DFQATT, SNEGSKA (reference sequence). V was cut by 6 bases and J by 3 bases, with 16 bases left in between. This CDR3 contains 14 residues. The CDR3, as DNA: TGCAGTGCGGGTGCCGCTGGGGGGACAGATACGCAGTATTTT. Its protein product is CSAGAAGGTDTQYF.

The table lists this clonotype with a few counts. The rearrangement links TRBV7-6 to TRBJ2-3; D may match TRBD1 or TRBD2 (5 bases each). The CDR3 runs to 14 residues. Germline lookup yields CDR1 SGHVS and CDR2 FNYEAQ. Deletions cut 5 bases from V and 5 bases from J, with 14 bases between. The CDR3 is CASSTGPLGDTQYF. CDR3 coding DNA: TGTGCCAGCAGCACGGGGCCTCTGGGAGATACGCAGTATTTT.

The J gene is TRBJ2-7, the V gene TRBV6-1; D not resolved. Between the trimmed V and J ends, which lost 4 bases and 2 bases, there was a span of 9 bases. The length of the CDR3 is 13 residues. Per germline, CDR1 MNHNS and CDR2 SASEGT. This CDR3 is CASSGQKAYEQYF. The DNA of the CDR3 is TGTGCCAGCAGTGGGCAGAAGGCCTACGAGCAGTACTTC.

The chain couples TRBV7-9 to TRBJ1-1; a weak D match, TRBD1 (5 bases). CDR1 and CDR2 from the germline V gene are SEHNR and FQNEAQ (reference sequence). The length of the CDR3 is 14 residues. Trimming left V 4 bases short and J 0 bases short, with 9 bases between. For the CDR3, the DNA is TGTGCCAGCAGCTCGCAGGGCTTGAACACTGAAGCTTTCTTT. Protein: CASSSQGLNTEAFF.

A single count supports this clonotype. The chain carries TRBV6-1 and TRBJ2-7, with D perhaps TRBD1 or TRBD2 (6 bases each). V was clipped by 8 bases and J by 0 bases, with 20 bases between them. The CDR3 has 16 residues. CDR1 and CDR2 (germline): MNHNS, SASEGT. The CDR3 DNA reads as TGTGCCAGCCCTATCGGGGGACACCTTTACTCCTACGAGCAGTACTTC. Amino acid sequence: CASPIGGHLYSYEQYF.

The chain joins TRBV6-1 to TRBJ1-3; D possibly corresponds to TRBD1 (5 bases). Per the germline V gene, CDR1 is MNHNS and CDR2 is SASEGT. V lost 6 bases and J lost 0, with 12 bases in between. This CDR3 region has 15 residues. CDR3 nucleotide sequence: TGTGCCAGCAGACCCGGACATGGCTCTGGAAACACCATATATTTT. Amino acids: CASRPGHGSGNTIYF.

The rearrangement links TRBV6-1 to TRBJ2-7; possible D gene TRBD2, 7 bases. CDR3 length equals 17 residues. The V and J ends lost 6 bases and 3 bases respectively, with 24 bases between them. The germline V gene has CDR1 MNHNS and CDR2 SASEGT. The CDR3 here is CASRVSVVAGANYEQYF. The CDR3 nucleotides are TGTGCCAGCAGAGTTTCCGTAGTGGCGGGGGCGAACTACGAGCAGTACTTC.

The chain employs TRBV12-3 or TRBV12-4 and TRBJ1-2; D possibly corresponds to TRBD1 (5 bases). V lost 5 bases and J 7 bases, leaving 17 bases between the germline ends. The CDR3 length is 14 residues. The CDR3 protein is CASSPWGGLGGYTF. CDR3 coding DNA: TGTGCCAGCAGTCCCTGGGGGGGACTCGGTGGCTACACCTTC.

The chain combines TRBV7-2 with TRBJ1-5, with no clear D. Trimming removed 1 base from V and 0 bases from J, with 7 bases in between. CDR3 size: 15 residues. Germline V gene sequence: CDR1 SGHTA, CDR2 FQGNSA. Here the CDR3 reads CASSLVGNSNQPQHF. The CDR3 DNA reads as TGTGCCAGCAGCTTAGTTGGTAATAGCAATCAGCCCCAGCATTTT.

This CDR3 is CATKRGAHNSPLHF. CDR3 nucleotides: TGTGCCACAAAGAGGGGCGCACATAATTCACCCCTCCACTTT. The chain recombines TRBV19 with TRBJ1-6, with D maybe TRBD1 (5 bases). Trimming cost V 10 bases and J 5 bases, with 15 bases left between them. This CDR3 region has 14 residues. Germline V gene sequence: CDR1 LNHDA, CDR2 SQIVND (reference sequence).

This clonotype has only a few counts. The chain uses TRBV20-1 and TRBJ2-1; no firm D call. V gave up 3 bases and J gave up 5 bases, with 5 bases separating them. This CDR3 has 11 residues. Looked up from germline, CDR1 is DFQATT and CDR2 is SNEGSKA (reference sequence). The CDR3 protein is CSARVNNEQFF. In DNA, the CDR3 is TGCAGTGCTAGGGTTAACAATGAGCAGTTCTTC.

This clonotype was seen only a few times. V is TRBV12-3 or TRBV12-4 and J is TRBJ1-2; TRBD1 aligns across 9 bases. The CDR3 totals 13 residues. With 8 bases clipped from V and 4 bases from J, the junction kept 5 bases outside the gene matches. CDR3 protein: CASGDRGGYGYTF. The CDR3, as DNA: TGTGCCAGCGGCGACAGGGGGGGCTATGGCTACACCTTC.

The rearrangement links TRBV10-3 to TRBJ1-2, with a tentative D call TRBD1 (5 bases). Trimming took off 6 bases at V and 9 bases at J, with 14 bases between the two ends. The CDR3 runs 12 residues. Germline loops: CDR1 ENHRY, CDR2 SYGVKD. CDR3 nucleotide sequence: TGTGCCATCAGGCTGGCGGGGGAGAGCTACACCTTC. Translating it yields CAIRLAGESYTF.

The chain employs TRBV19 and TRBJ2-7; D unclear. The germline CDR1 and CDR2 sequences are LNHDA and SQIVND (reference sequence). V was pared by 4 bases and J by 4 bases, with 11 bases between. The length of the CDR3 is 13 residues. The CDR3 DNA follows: TGTGCCAGTAGTAGTGATAGACCGTACGAGCAGTACTTC. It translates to CASSSDRPYEQYF.

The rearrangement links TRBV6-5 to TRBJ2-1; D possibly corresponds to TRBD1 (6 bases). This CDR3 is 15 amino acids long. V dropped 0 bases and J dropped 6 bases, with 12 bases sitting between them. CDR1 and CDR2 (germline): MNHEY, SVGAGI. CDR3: CASSYSYRVGNEQFF. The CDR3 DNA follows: TGTGCCAGCAGTTACTCGTACAGGGTAGGCAATGAGCAGTTCTTC.

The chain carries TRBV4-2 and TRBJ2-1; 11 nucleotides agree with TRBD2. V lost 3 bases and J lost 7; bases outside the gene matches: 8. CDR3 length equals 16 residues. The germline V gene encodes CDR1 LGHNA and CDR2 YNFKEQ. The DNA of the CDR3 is TGTGCCAGCAGCCATATACTCGGGACTAGCGGAAATGAGCAGTTCTTC. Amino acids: CASSHILGTSGNEQFF.

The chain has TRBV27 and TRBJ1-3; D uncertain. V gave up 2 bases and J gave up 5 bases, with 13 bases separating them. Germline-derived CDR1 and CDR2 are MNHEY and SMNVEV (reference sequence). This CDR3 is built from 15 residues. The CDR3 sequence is CASSLLGEPRNTIYF. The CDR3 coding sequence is TGTGCCAGCAGTTTACTTGGGGAACCTCGAAACACCATATATTTT.

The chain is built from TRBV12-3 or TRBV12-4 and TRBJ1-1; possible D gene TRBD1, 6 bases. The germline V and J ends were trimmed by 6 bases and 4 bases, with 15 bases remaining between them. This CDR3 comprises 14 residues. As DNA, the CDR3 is TGTGCCAGCAGGGCGGACAGCGCCCGCACTGAAGCTTTCTTT. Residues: CASRADSARTEAFF.

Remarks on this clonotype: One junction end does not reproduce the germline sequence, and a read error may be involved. CDR3 sequence reads: CASSLSGTYELYF. In DNA, the CDR3 is TGTGCCAGCAGTTTATCGGGCACCTACGAGCTGTACTTC. The gene calls are TRBV27 and TRBJ2-7; D not certain. The CDR3 is made up of 13 amino acids. The germline gives CDR1 MNHEY, CDR2 SMNVEV (reference sequence).

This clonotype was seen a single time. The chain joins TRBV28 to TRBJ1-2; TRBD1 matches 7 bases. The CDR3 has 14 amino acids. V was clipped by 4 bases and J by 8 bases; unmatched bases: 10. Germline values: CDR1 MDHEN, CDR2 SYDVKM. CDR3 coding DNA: TGTGCCAGCAGTTCCCGGGACAGTATCCGCGGCTACACCTTC. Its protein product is CASSSRDSIRGYTF.

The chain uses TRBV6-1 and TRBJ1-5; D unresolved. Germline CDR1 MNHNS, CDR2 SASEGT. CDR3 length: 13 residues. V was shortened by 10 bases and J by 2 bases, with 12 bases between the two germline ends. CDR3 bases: TGTGCCACAAGGCCGGGAGGCAATCAGCCCCAGCATTTT. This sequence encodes CATRPGGNQPQHF.

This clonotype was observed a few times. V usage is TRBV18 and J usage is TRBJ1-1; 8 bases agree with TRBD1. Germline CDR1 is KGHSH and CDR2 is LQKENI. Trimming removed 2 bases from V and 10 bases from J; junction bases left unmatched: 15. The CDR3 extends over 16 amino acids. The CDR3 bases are TGTGCCAGCTCACCAATCGCAGGGGGCGCGTTGGGGGCAGCTTTCTTT. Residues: CASSPIAGGALGAAFF.